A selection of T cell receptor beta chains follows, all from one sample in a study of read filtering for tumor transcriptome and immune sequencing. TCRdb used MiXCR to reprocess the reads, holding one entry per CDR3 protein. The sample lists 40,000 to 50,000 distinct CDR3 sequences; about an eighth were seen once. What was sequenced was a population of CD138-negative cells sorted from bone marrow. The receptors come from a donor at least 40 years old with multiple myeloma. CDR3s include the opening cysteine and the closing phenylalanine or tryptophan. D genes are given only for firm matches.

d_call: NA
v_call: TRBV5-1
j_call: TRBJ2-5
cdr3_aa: CASSTGQETQYF

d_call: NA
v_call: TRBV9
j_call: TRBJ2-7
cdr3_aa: CASSVAQPSEQYF

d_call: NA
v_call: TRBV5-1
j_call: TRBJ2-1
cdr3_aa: CASSGIGNGGAINEQFF

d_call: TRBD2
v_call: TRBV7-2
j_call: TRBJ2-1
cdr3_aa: CASSAGTSAYNEQFF

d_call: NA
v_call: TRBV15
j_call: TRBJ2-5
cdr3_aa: CATSRDTRETQYF

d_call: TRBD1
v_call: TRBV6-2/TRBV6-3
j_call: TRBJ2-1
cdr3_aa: CASRRTGTAYNEQFF

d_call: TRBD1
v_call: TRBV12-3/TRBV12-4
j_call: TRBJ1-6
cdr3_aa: CASSLFDRGLITLHF

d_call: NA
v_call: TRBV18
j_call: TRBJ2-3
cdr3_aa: CASSPWRVRADTQYF

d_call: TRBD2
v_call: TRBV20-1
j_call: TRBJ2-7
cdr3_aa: CSARYLAGSEQYF

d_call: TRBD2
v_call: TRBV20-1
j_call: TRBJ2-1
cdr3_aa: CSARDLTSGRNEQFF

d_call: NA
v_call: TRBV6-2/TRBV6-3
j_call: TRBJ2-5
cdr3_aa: CASRTGQWETQYF

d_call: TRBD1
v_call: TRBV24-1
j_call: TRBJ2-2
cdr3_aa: CATSDPRQGSTGELFF

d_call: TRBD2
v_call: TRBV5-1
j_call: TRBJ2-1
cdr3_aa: CASSFRSGAYNEQFF

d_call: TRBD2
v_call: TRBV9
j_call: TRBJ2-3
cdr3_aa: CASSVLAGGRDTQYF

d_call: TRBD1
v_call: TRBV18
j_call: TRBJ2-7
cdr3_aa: CASSPPNLRTGQAYEQYF

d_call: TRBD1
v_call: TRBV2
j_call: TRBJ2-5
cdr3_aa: CASKRQGEETQYF

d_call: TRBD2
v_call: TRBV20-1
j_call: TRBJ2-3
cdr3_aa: CSARVPSGGGDWDTQYF

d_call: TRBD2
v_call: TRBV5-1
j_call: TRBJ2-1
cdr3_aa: CASSLYFLAGGTNEQFF

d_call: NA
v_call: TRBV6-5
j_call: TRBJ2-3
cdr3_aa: CASRPGRTSTDTQYF

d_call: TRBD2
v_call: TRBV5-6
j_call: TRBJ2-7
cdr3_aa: CASSPGTSGYEQYF

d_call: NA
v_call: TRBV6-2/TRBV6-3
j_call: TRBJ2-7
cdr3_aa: CASSYSKRGDFSYEQYF

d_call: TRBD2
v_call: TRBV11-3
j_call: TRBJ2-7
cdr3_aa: CASSFPSAGGAYEQYF

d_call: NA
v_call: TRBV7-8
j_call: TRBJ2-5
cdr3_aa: CAGRKGEQETQYF

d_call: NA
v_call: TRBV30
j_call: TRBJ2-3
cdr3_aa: CAWATLRADTQYF

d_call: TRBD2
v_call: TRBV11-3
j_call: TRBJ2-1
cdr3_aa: CASSAEGLAGYEQFF

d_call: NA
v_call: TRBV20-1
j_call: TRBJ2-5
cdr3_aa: CSARAQSQIGAQYF

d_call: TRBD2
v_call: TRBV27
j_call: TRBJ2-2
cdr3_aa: CASSYGRDTGELFF

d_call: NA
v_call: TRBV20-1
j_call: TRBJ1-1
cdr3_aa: CSAPKQQDPEAFF

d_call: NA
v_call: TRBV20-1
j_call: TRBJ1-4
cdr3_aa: CSASNPFDRSSNEKRFF

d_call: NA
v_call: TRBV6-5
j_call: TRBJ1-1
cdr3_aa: CASSYSRIGTEAFF

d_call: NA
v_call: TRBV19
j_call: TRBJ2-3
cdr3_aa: CASSTGVSSTDTQYF

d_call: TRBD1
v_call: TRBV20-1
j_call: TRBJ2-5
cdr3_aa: CSARDFHRTGGQETQYF

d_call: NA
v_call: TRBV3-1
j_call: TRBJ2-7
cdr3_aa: CASSRRGGGTPYEQYF

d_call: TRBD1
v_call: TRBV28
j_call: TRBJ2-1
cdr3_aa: CASSPRTGDNEQFF